This T cell receptor (beta chain) came from a study of blood T cell repertoires in COVID-19. Germline V gives CDR1 SNHLY, CDR2 FYNNEI. The CDR3 is 13 amino acids. The V gene end was trimmed by 8 bases and the J gene end by 6 bases; junction bases not matched to a gene: 10. Methods used by the authors: From reference gene primer amplification, estimates of nucleated cell counts were derived. Method: immunoSEQ multiplex PCR; TCRdb's copy keeps in-frame clones and lacks some. The DNA was the basis for D and trimming; V, J and clone size are from that table. The data contain around 160,000 clones, roughly four fifths of them singletons.

Sequencing input: peripheral blood. The clonotype comes from a human donor with acute or convalescent COVID-19. The donor label of this sample is uncertain. The chain carries TRBV2 and TRBJ2-7; TRBD1 agrees at 7 bases. In nucleotides, the CDR3 is TGTGCCAGCGGGTCCTTGACAGGGCTCGAGCAGTACTTC. Encoded protein: CASGSLTGLEQYF.